The present T cell receptor beta chain was sequenced within a study of T-cell memory formation after mild COVID-19. Whole-study results and caveats: The main location of contracting CD4+ clones was CM and EM, and that of contracting CD8+ clones was EMRA. Clones contracting over day 15 to 85 were CD4/CD8 balanced, with later expanders leaning CD4+.

TCRdb reprocessed the 5' RACE reads with MiXCR, giving one entry per CDR3 protein. The sample contains about 110,000 distinct CDR3 sequences, around an eighth of which appear only once. This clonotype was picked up a small number of times. Its specificity is unknown. This CDR3 has 18 residues. V dropped 3 bases and J dropped 2; count of bases not matched to a gene: 16. Germline values: CDR1 DFQATT, CDR2 SNEGSKA (reference sequence). The V call is TRBV20-1, the J call TRBJ2-5; 9 bases fit TRBD2. The sequencing sample was made of PBMCs or a T cell subset sorted from them (not recorded which). This sequence originates from an adult woman who had mild COVID-19 (a few samples of this study predate the infection). Cell type and time point are not known. The CDR3 protein is CSARVARGGRGTQETQYF. The DNA for the CDR3 is TGCAGTGCTAGGGTGGCGCGGGGGGGCCGAGGAACACAAGAGACCCAGTACTTC.